This T cell receptor beta chain was found in a study of T cells in localized non-small cell lung cancer. Findings of the study overall: Paired adjacent lung recovered a median approximately 62 of the top 100 tumor clones. Uninvolved adjacent lung showed higher T cell clonality than tumor.

As regards this clone: Its matching antigen is unknown.

The J segment lost 7 bases and the V segment lost 3 bases, leaving 10 bases of the junction unmatched. The V gene's germline CDR1 is LNHDA and CDR2 SQIVND (reference sequence). The CDR3 is 15 residues long. Generated by immunoSEQ multiplex PCR, the TCRdb table keeps only in-frame clones and is missing some. Of under 70,000 clones in the sample, about nine tenths were seen once. The origin of this receptor is a woman between 35 and 70 years old with stage I lung adenocarcinoma. Specimen: peripheral blood, collected before any cancer treatment. The chain uses TRBV19 and TRBJ1-1; 8 bases agree with TRBD1. In DNA form, the CDR3 reads TGTGCCAGTAGTATCCAGGGGGCTAGACGAGGTGAAGCTTTCTTT. As protein: CASSIQGARRGEAFF.